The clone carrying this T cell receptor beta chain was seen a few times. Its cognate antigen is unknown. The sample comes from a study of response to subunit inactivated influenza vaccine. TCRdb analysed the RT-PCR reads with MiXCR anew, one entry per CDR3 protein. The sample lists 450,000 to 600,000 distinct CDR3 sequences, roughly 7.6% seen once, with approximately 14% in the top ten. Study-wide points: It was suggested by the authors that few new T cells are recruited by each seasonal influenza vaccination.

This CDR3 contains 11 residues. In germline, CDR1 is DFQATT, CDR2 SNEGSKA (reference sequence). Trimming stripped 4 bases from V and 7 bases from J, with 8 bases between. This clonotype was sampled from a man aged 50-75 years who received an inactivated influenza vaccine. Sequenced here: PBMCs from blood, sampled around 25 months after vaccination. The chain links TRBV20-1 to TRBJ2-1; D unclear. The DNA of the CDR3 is TGCAGTGCTAACAAAGGGAATGAGCAGTTCTTC. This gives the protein CSANKGNEQFF.